The clone carrying this T cell receptor beta chain was seen a few times. As yet, its antigen is unknown. The PCR had 60 Vbeta and 13 Jbeta primers. Some clones are missing from TCRdb's copy, which holds only in-frame ones; the method was immunoSEQ multiplex PCR. The sample lists about 140,000 clones; around 65% were seen once. The sample is drawn from a study of cytomegalovirus exposure and HLA in healthy donors. The CDR3 spans 15 residues. Germline V gene lookup returns CDR1 SGHNT and CDR2 YENEEA. With 5 bases removed from V and 1 base from J, the gap between germline ends came to 12 bases. Study-wide points: As a later analysis revealed, most CMV-associated TCR beta chains appeared HLA-restricted. Sequence variants that were highly shared formed a cluster that was likely a sequencing artifact.

The TCR sequence derives from a woman in her fifties or sixties in good health and CMV-seronegative. The V and J genes are TRBV11-3 and TRBJ2-1; tentatively, D is TRBD2 (6 bases). Source material: PBMCs. The CDR3 DNA reads as TGTGCCAGCAGCCCCGGGACTGGATCCTACAATGAGCAGTTCTTC. Encoded protein: CASSPGTGSYNEQFF.